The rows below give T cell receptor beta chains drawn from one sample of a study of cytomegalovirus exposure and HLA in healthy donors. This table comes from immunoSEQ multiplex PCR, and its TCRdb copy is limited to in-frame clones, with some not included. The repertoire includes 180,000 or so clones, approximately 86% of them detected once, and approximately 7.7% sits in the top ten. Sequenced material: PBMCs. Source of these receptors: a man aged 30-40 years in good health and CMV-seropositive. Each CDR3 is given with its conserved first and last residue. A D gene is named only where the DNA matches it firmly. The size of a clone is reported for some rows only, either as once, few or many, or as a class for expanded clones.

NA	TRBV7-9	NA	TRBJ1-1	CASRKVGENTEAFF	TGTGCCAGCAGGAAAGTGGGGGAGAACACTGAAGCTTTCTTT
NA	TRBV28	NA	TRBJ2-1	CASKSGTNEQFF	TGTGCCAGCAAAAGTGGGACTAATGAGCAGTTCTTC
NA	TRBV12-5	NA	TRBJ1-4	CASDDRMREKLFF	TGTGCTAGTGACGACCGGATGCGGGAAAAACTGTTTTTT
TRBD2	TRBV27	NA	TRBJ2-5	CASSPIPGGRETQYF	TGTGCCAGCAGTCCCATCCCGGGGGGGAGGGAGACCCAGTACTTC
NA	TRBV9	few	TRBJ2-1	CASSVLEEQFF	TGTGCCAGCAGCGTATTAGAGGAGCAGTTCTTC
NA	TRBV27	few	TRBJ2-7	CASSDGTSPYEQYF	TGTGCCAGCAGCGACGGGACATCCCCCTACGAGCAGTACTTC
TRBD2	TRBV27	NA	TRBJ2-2	CASSFTLAAANTGELFF	TGTGCCAGCAGTTTTACCCTAGCGGCAGCGAACACCGGGGAGCTGTTTTTT
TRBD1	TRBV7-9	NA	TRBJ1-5	CASSWGGGQGLQPQHF	TGTGCCAGCAGCTGGGGTGGGGGACAGGGTCTTCAGCCCCAGCATTTT
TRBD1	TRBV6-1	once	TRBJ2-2	CASSVRDRGTGELFF	TGTGCCAGCAGTGTCCGGGACAGGGGCACCGGGGAGCTGTTTTTT
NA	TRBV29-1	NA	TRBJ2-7	CSVDVSRSGFYEQYF	TGCAGCGTTGACGTGTCTCGGTCAGGGTTCTACGAGCAGTACTTC
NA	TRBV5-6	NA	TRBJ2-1	CASSLYHGNNEQFF	TGTGCCAGCAGCTTGTACCACGGAAACAATGAGCAGTTCTTC
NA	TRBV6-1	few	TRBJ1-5	CASREGEAAQPQHF	TGTGCCAGCAGAGAGGGGGAGGCGGCACAGCCCCAGCATTTT
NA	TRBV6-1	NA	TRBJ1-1	CASSDTRNTEAFF	TGTGCCAGCAGTGATACGAGAAACACTGAAGCTTTCTTT
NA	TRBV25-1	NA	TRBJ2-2	CASSELSIRGTGELFF	TGTGCCAGCAGTGAATTATCAATTCGAGGGACCGGGGAGCTGTTTTTT
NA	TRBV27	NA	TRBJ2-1	CASSQDTGRYNEQFF	TGTGCCAGCAGCCAAGACACAGGGAGGTACAATGAGCAGTTCTTC
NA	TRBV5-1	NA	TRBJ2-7	CASSTRETRTYEQYF	TGCGCCAGCAGCACCCGGGAGACCAGGACCTACGAGCAGTACTTC
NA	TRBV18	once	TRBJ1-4	CASSPSGATNEKLFF	TGTGCCAGCTCACCCTCCGGGGCAACTAATGAAAAACTGTTTTTT
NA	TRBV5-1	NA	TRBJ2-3	CASSLVGATDTQYF	TGCGCCAGCAGCTTGGTCGGGGCCACAGATACGCAGTATTTT
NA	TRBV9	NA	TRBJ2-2	CASSPLRSHTGELFF	TGTGCCAGCAGCCCACTTCGATCACACACCGGGGAGCTGTTTTTT
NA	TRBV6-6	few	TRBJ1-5	CASSYGYQPQHF	TGTGCCAGCAGTTACGGCTATCAGCCCCAGCATTTT
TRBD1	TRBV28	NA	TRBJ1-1	CASIIQGGTRGHTEAFF	TGTGCCAGCATAATACAGGGGGGGACTCGTGGGCACACTGAAGCTTTCTTT
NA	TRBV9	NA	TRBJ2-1	CASSVAGNEQFF	TGTGCCAGCAGCGTAGCAGGGAATGAGCAGTTCTTC
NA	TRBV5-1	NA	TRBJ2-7	CASSLTRDSRDEQYF	TGCGCCAGCAGCTTGACACGGGACTCTAGAGACGAGCAGTACTTC
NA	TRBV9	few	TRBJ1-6	CASSVGGNSPLHF	TGTGCCAGCAGCGTAGGTGGGAATTCACCCCTCCACTTT
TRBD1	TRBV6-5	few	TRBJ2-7	CASSPETGGYEQYF	TGTGCCAGCAGCCCCGAGACAGGGGGATACGAGCAGTACTTC
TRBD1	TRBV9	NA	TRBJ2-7	CASSPAPGQHYEQYF	TGTGCCAGCAGCCCCGCCCCGGGACAGCACTACGAGCAGTACTTC
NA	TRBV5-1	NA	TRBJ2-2	CASSLDREGAGELFF	TGCGCCAGCAGCTTGGACAGGGAGGGGGCCGGGGAGCTGTTTTTT
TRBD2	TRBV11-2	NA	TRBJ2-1	CASSLVRGGPGLVDEQFF	TGTGCCAGCAGCTTAGTTCGGGGGGGACCGGGACTAGTAGATGAGCAGTTCTTC
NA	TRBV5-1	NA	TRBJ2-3	CASSLEGRYTDTQYF	TGCGCCAGCAGCTTGGAAGGGCGTTACACAGATACGCAGTATTTT
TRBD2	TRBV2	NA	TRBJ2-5	CASMEAGGGETQYF	TGTGCCAGCATGGAGGCGGGAGGAGGCGAGACCCAGTACTTC
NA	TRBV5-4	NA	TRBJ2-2	CASSLGAPNTGELFF	TGTGCCAGCAGCTTAGGGGCACCGAACACCGGGGAGCTGTTTTTT
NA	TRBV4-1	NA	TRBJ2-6	CASSLVHSGANVLTF	TGCGCCAGCAGCCTTGTCCACTCTGGGGCCAACGTCCTGACTTTC
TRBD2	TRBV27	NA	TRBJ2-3	CASSRLAGVRADTQYF	TGTGCCAGCAGTCGCCTAGCGGGAGTAAGGGCAGATACGCAGTATTTT
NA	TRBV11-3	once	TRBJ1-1	CASTLGVGYPGAFF	TGTGCCAGCACCCTAGGAGTAGGATACCCGGGAGCTTTCTTT
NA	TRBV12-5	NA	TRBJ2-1	CASGLPRSNEQFF	TGTGCTAGTGGTTTGCCCAGGTCCAATGAGCAGTTCTTC
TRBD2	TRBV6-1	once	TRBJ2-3	CASMSGGYTDTQYF	TGTGCCAGCATGAGCGGGGGATACACAGATACGCAGTATTTT
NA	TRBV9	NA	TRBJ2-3	CASSVGDDTQYF	TGTGCCAGCAGCGTAGGCGACGATACGCAGTATTTT
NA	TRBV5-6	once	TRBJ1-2	CASSHPAGNGYTF	TGTGCCAGCAGCCATCCCGCAGGGAATGGCTACACCTTC
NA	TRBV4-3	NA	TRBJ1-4	CASSQVNSMTEKLFF	TGCGCCAGCAGCCAAGTCAACAGTATGACGGAAAAACTGTTTTTT
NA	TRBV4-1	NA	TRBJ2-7	CASSQEGTPFYEQYF	TGCGCCAGCAGCCAAGAGGGGACACCTTTCTACGAGCAGTACTTC
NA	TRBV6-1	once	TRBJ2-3	CASSELGQAPDTQYF	TGTGCCAGCAGTGAACTGGGACAAGCCCCAGATACGCAGTATTTT
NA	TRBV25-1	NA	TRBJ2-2	CASSATSTGELFF	TGTGCCAGCAGTGCCACCAGCACCGGGGAGCTGTTTTTT
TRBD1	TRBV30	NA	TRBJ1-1	CAWYIGQGGFAFF	TGTGCCTGGTATATTGGACAGGGTGGGTTCGCTTTCTTT
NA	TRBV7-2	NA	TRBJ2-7	CASSLEGGSTYEQYF	TGTGCCAGCAGCTTAGAGGGGGGCTCTACCTACGAGCAGTACTTC
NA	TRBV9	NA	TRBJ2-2	CASSVVGTGELFF	TGTGCCAGCAGCGTAGTAGGAACCGGGGAGCTGTTTTTT
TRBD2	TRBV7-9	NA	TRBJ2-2	CASSSGSVNTGELFF	TGTGCCAGCAGCAGCGGGAGTGTGAACACCGGGGAGCTGTTTTTT
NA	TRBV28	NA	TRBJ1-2	CASSMLLVGTHGYTF	TGTGCCAGCAGCATGCTTTTGGTTGGGACCCATGGCTACACCTTC
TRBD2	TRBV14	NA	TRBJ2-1	CASSLGGSSYNEQFF	TGTGCCAGCAGTTTAGGCGGGAGCTCCTACAATGAGCAGTTCTTC
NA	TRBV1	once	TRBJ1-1	CTTLRVGPNTEAFF	TGCACCACCCTGAGGGTAGGCCCGAACACTGAAGCTTTCTTT
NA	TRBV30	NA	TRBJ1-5	CAWSRGVNQPQHF	TGTGCCTGGAGTCGGGGGGTCAATCAGCCCCAGCATTTT
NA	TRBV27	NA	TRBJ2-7	CASSTGASYEQYF	TGTGCCAGCAGTACCGGGGCCTCCTACGAGCAGTACTTC
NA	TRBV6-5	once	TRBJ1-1	CASSYAGPNTEAFF	TGTGCCAGCAGTTACGCAGGACCTAACACTGAAGCTTTCTTT
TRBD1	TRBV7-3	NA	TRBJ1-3	CASSPDRAPGNTIYF	TGTGCCAGCAGCCCAGACAGGGCCCCTGGAAACACCATATATTTT